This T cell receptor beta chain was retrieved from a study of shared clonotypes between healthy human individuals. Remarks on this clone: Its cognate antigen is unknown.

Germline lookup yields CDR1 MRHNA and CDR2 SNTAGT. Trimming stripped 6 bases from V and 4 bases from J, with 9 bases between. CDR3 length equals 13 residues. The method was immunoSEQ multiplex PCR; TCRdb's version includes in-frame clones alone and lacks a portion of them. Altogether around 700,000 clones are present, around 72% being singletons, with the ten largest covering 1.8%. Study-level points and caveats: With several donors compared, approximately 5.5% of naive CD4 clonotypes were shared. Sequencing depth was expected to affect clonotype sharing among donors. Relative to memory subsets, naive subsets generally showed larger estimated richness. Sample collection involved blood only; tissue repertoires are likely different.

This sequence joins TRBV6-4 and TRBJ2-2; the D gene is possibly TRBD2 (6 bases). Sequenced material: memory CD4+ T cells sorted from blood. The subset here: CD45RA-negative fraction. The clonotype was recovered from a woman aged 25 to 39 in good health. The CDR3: CASRVEGTGELFF. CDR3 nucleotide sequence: TGTGCCAGCAGAGTGGAGGGCACCGGGGAGCTGTTTTTT.